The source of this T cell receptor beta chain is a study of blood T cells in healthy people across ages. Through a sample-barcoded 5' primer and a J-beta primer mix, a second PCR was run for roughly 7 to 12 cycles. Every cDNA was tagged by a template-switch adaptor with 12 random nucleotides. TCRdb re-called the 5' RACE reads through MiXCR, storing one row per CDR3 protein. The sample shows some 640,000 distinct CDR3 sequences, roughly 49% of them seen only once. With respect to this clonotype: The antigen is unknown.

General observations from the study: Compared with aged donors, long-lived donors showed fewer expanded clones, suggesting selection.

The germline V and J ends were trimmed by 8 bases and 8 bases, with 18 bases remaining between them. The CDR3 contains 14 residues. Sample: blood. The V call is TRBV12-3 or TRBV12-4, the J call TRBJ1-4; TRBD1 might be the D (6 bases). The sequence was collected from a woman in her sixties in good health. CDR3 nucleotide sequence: TGTGCCAGCCGGCTAGGGGGAGGAGTGGAAAAACTGTTTTTT. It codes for CASRLGGGVEKLFF.